The 20 T cell receptor beta chains below all came from one sample that was sequenced in a study of blood T cell repertoires in COVID-19. Produced via immunoSEQ multiplex PCR; TCRdb's table is partial and in-frame only. The sample carries approximately 74,000 clones, 91% recorded once. The sequenced sample was peripheral blood. The receptors were sampled from a woman aged 60-75 years with active COVID-19.

The V gene is TRBV7-9, the J gene TRBJ1-4; 7 bases map to TRBD1. Per the germline V gene, CDR1 is SEHNR and CDR2 is FQNEAQ (reference sequence). The CDR3 spans 14 residues. Trimming removed 2 bases from V and 7 bases from J; junction bases left unmatched: 4. CDR3 sequence reads: CASSLQGVTEKLFF. In nucleotides, the CDR3 is TGTGCCAGCAGCTTACAGGGGGTCACTGAAAAACTGTTTTTT.

The chain joins TRBV4-1 to TRBJ1-3; TRBD1 agrees at 10 bases. V lost 4 bases and J lost 0; bases outside the gene matches: 6. CDR1 is MGHRA, CDR2 YSYEKL, per germline. There are 17 residues in the CDR3. The CDR3 bases are TGCGCCAGCAGCCCGGGACAGGGGCCCAGCTCTGGAAACACCATATATTTT. It is translated as CASSPGQGPSSGNTIYF.

The rearrangement joins TRBV15 to TRBJ2-1; TRBD2 is a possible D gene (7 bases). The CDR3 sequence is 18 residues long. The germline V and J ends were trimmed by 0 bases and 3 bases, with 18 bases remaining between them. The germline gives CDR1 LNHNV, CDR2 YYDKDF (reference sequence). CDR3 sequence reads: CATSRDRFGGGGYNEQFF. CDR3 coding DNA: TGTGCCACCAGCAGAGATAGGTTCGGGGGAGGGGGCTACAATGAGCAGTTCTTC.

V is TRBV20-1 and J is TRBJ2-7; maybe TRBD2 (5 bases). The CDR3 is made up of 11 amino acids. The germline CDR1 and CDR2 sequences are DFQATT and SNEGSKA (reference sequence). With 5 bases removed from V and 7 bases from J, the gap between germline ends came to 12 bases. The CDR3 coding sequence is TGCAGTGCTTACACGTCGGGGGAGCAGTACTTC. Translation: CSAYTSGEQYF.

The chain carries TRBV5-1 and TRBJ2-1, with no clear D. CDR1 SGHRS and CDR2 YFSETQ come from the germline V gene. The CDR3 loop spans 15 amino acids. V lost 0 bases to trimming and J lost 0 bases, with 7 bases between them. The CDR3 DNA sequence: TGCGCCAGCAGCTTGGCAGTATCCTCCTACAATGAGCAGTTCTTC. Protein: CASSLAVSSYNEQFF.

With respect to this clone: Germline and junction disagree at one end, which may indicate a read error. The rearrangement uses TRBV19 and TRBJ1-5; TRBD1 aligns across 11 bases. The germline V gene has CDR1 LNHDA and CDR2 SQIVND (reference sequence). The CDR3 spans 19 residues. The CDR3 loop reads CANSIRTGGVLGSNQPQHF. CDR3 DNA sequence: TGTGCCAATAGTATACGGACAGGGGGCGTCTTGGGAAGCAATCAGCCCCAGCATTTT.

The chain combines TRBV6-6 with TRBJ1-2; no reliable D call. This CDR3 spans 11 amino acids. The V end lost 6 bases, the J end lost 4 bases, and 6 bases lay between the germline ends. The germline V gene encodes CDR1 MNHNY and CDR2 SVGAGI (reference sequence). CDR3: CASRLSYGYTF. The DNA of the CDR3 is TGTGCCAGCAGGCTTAGCTATGGCTACACCTTC.

This clone has a single count. The chain recombines TRBV5-6 with TRBJ2-7; the match to TRBD2 covers 11 bases. Germline trimming cut 5 bases from V and 2 bases from J; bases unmatched to any gene: 6. The CDR3 has 15 residues. Germline-derived CDR1 and CDR2 are SGHDT and YYEEEE. The CDR3 loop reads CASSRTSGHPYEQYF. CDR3 nucleotide sequence: TGTGCCAGCAGTCGGACTAGCGGGCACCCCTACGAGCAGTACTTC.

The rearrangement links TRBV2 to TRBJ2-1; no firm D call. Germline V gene sequence: CDR1 SNHLY, CDR2 FYNNEI. V lost 2 bases and J lost 11, with 13 bases in between. CDR3 length equals 13 residues. CDR3 sequence reads: CASSETLNSKQFF. CDR3 in DNA: TGTGCCAGCAGTGAAACCCTAAATTCTAAGCAGTTCTTC.

The chain links TRBV7-9 to TRBJ2-1; the D is unclear. CDR3 length: 12 residues. V was trimmed by 0 bases and J by 5 bases, leaving 2 bases between them. CDR1 is SEHNR and CDR2 is FQNEAQ in the germline V gene (reference sequence). CDR3 DNA sequence: TGTGCCAGCAGCTTAGCTAACAATGAGCAGTTCTTC. Encoded protein: CASSLANNEQFF.

V is TRBV5-5 and J is TRBJ2-3; TRBD1 aligns across 9 bases. In germline, CDR1 is SGHKS, CDR2 YYEKEE (reference sequence). The CDR3 is made up of 16 amino acids. V dropped 4 bases and J dropped 5; count of bases not matched to a gene: 11. The CDR3 protein is CASSHISGTGLDTQYF. The CDR3 DNA reads TGTGCCAGCAGCCATATAAGCGGGACAGGGTTAGATACGCAGTATTTT. Looking up the rest from reference TRBV5-5 and TRBJ2-3 gives the full variable domain: DAGVTQSPTHLIKTRGQQVTLRCSPISGHKSVSWYQQVLGQGPQFIFQYYEKEERGRGNFPDRFSARQFPNYSSELNVNALLLGDSALYLCASSHISGTGLDTQYFGPGTRLTVL.

The chain joins TRBV3-1 (or the pseudogene TRBV3-2) to TRBJ2-7; 10 positions agree with TRBD2. The CDR3 is 17 amino acids. Trimming cost V 2 bases and J 0 bases; bases outside gene matches: 7. Germline V gene sequence: CDR1 LGHDT, CDR2 YNNKEL (reference sequence). In nucleotides, the CDR3 is TGTGCCAGCAGCCAAAGTTTAGCGGGAGGCCTCTCCTACGAGCAGTACTTC. Amino acids: CASSQSLAGGLSYEQYF.

The V call is TRBV11-2, the J call TRBJ2-3; 7 bases are a match to TRBD1. CDR3 length equals 15 residues. With V trimmed by 1 base and J by 2 bases, 3 bases remained unmatched. The germline gives CDR1 SGHAT, CDR2 FQNNGV. Written as DNA, the CDR3 is TGTGCCAGCAGCTTAGTGACAGGGTTCACAGATACGCAGTATTTT. Protein product: CASSLVTGFTDTQYF. Full variable domain (rest looked up from reference TRBV11-2 and TRBJ2-3): EAGVAQSPRYKIIEKRQSVAFWCNPISGHATLYWYQQILGQGPKLLIQFQNNGVVDDSQLPKDRFSAERLKGVDSTLKIQPAKLEDSAVYLCASSLVTGFTDTQYFGPGTRLTVL.

The chain recombines TRBV3-1 (or the pseudogene TRBV3-2) with TRBJ2-7, with 10 bases identical to TRBD1. The CDR3 is 15 residues long. Germline CDR1 reads LGHDT; CDR2 reads YNNKEL (reference sequence). J was trimmed by 0 bases and V by 4 bases; bases with no gene match: 3. The CDR3 bases are TGTGCCAGCAGCCCGGGACAGGGGAGCTCCTACGAGCAGTACTTC. Residues: CASSPGQGSSYEQYF.

The rearrangement joins TRBV5-1 to TRBJ2-2, with TRBD1 identical over 8 bases. Germline assignment: CDR1 SGHRS and CDR2 YFSETQ. The length of the CDR3 is 16 residues. V was pared by 4 bases and J by 6 bases, with 11 bases of the junction left unmatched. The CDR3 sequence is CASSPGQGAHAGELFF. CDR3 DNA: TGCGCCAGCAGCCCAGGACAGGGAGCCCACGCCGGGGAGCTGTTTTTT.

This clone was picked up one time. The same CDR3 is also encoded by other DNA sequences in this sample. This chain joins TRBV5-1 and TRBJ1-2, with TRBD1 as a possible D gene (6 bases). Germline CDR1 is SGHRS and CDR2 is YFSETQ. Trimming stripped 2 bases from V and 2 bases from J, with 10 bases between. CDR3 length: 14 amino acids. CDR3 nucleotides: TGCGCCAGCAGCTTATCACAGGGAAACTATGGCTACACCTTC. This sequence encodes CASSLSQGNYGYTF.

This clone has only one observation. This chain links TRBV5-4 with TRBJ2-3; TRBD1 matches 7 bases. J lost 3 bases, V lost 8 bases, and 6 bases had no gene match. The germline CDR1 and CDR2 sequences are SGHNT and YYREEE (reference sequence). The CDR3 is 13 residues long. In nucleotides, the CDR3 is TGTGCCAGTAGAACAGGGGTAACAGATACGCAGTATTTT. The encoded protein is CASRTGVTDTQYF.

This clone has a single count. The chain joins TRBV4-2 to TRBJ2-7; TRBD1 might be the D (5 bases). There are 15 residues in the CDR3. V was clipped by 4 bases and J by 1 base, with 14 bases between them. Germline-derived CDR1 and CDR2 are LGHNA and YNFKEQ. The CDR3 DNA is TGTGCCAGCAGCCCCCTGAGACAGAGTTCCTACGAGCAGTACTTC. This codes for CASSPLRQSSYEQYF.

This clone appeared once. This chain uses TRBV6-5 with TRBJ2-3; D gene ambiguous. V was clipped by 8 bases and J by 0 bases, with 12 bases between them. Germline V gene data show CDR1 as MNHEY and CDR2 as SVGAGI. The CDR3 runs to 14 residues. CDR3 in amino acids: CASGAQPSTDTQYF. In DNA form, the CDR3 reads TGTGCCAGCGGAGCCCAACCTAGCACAGATACGCAGTATTTT.

This chain joins TRBV20-1 and TRBJ1-5; perhaps TRBD1 as D (5 bases). The CDR3 has 14 residues. Between the trimmed V and J ends, which lost 3 bases and 2 bases, there was a span of 11 bases. Germline values: CDR1 DFQATT, CDR2 SNEGSKA (reference sequence). CDR3 DNA: TGCAGTGCTAGTCGGGGGGTTGGCAATCAGCCCCAGCATTTT. Its protein product is CSASRGVGNQPQHF.